The T cell receptor beta chain under discussion was sequenced for a study of cytomegalovirus exposure and HLA in healthy donors. This clone showed up just once. The CDR3 is 14 residues long. With V trimmed by 3 bases and J by 5 bases, 6 bases remained unmatched. Looked up from germline, CDR1 is MGHRA and CDR2 is YSYEKL. Repertoires were generated with immunoSEQ multiplex PCR, while TCRdb's copy carries only in-frame clones and drops some. The sample lists under 150,000 clones; around nine tenths were seen once. This TCR came from a woman between 18 and 29 years old in good health and CMV-seropositive. V is TRBV4-1 and J is TRBJ1-1; TRBD1 matches at 7 bases. Sequences were obtained from PBMCs. The CDR3 is CASSQRAGGTEAFF. CDR3 bases: TGCGCCAGCAGCCAGCGCGCAGGGGGTACTGAAGCTTTCTTT.